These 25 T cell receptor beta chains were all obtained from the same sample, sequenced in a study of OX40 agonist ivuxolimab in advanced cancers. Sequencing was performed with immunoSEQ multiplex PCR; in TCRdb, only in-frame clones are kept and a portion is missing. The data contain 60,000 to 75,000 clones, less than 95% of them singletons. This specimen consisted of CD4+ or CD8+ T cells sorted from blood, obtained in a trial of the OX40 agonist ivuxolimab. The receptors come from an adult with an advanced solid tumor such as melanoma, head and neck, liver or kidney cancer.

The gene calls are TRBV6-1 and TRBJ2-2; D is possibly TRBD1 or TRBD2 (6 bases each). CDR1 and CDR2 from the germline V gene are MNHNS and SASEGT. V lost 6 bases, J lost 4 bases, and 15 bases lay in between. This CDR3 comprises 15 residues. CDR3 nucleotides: TGTGCCAGCAGGAGAGAGGGGGGTTCCACCGGGGAGCTGTTTTTT. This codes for CASRREGGSTGELFF.

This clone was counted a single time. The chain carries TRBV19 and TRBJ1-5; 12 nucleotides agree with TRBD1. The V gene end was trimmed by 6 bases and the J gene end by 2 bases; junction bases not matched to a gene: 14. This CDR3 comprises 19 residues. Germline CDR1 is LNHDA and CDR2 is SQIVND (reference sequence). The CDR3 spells CASRRSGTGGIVGNQPQHF. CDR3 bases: TGTGCCAGTAGGAGATCCGGGACAGGGGGCATCGTTGGCAATCAGCCCCAGCATTTT. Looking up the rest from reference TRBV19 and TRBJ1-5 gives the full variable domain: DGGITQSPKYLFRKEGQNVTLSCEQNLNHDAMYWYRQDPGQGLRLIYYSQIVNDFQKGDIAEGYSVSREKKESFPLTVTSAQKNPTAFYLCASRRSGTGGIVGNQPQHFGDGTRLSIL.

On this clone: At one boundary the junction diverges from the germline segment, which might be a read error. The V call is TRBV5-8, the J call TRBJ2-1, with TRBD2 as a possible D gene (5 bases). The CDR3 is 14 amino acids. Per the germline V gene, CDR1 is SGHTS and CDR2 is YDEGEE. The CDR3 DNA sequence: TGTGCCAGCAGCTTTGGTCTAGCCTACGATGAGCAGTTCTTC. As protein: CASSFGLAYDEQFF.

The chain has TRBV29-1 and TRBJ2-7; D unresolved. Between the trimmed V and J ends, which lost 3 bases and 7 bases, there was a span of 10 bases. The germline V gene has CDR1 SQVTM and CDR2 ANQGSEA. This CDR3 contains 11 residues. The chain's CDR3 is CSVERHEEQYF. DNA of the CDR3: TGCAGCGTTGAGAGACACGAAGAGCAGTACTTC.

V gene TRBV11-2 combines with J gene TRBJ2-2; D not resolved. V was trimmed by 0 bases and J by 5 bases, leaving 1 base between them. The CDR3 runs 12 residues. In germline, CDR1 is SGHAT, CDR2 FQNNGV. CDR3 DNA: TGTGCCAGCAGCTTAGATACCGGGGAGCTGTTTTTT. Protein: CASSLDTGELFF.

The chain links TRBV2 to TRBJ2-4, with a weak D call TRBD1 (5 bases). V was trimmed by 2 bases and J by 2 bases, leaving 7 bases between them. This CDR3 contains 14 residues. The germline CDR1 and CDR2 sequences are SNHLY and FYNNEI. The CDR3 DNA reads TGTGCCAGCAGTGAAAGGGGTCCCAAAAACATTCAGTACTTC. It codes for CASSERGPKNIQYF.

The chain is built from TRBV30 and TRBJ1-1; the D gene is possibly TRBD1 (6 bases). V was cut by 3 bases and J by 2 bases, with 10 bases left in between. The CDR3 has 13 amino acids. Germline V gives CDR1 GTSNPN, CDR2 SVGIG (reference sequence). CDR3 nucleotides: TGTGCCTGGAGGGAGACAGGTAACACTGAAGCTTTCTTT. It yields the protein CAWRETGNTEAFF.

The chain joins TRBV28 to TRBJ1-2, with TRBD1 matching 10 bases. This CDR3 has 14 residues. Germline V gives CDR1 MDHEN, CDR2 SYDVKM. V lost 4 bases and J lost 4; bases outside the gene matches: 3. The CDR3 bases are TGTGCCAGCAGTTCCGGGACAGGGGTCTATGGCTACACCTTC. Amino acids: CASSSGTGVYGYTF.

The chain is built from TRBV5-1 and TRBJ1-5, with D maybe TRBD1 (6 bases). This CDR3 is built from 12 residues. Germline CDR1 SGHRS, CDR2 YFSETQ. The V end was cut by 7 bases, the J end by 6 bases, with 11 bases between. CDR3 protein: CASQGGPQPQHF. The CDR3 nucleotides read TGCGCCAGCCAAGGGGGTCCTCAGCCCCAGCATTTT.

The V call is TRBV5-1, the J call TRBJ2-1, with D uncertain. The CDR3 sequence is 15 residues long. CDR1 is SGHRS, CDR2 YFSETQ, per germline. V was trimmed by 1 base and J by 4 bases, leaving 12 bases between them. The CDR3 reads CASSLTPQLYNEQFF. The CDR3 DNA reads TGCGCCAGCAGCTTGACTCCTCAACTTTACAATGAGCAGTTCTTC.

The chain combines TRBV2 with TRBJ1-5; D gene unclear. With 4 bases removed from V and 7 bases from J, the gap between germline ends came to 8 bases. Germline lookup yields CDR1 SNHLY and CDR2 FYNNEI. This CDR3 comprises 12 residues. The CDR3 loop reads CASSVGGQPQHF. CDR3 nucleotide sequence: TGTGCCAGCAGTGTCGGCGGGCAGCCCCAGCATTTT.

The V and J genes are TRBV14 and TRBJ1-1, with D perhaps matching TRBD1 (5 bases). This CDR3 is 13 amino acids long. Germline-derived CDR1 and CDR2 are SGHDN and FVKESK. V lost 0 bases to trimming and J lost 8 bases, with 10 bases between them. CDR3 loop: CASSQDWTSEAFF. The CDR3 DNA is TGTGCCAGCAGCCAAGATTGGACATCCGAAGCTTTCTTT.

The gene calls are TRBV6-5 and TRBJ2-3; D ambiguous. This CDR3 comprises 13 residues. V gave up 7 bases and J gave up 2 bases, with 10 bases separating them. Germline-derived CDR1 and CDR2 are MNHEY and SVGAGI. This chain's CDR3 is CASTAAATDTQYF. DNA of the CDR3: TGTGCCAGCACTGCGGCAGCCACAGATACGCAGTATTTT.

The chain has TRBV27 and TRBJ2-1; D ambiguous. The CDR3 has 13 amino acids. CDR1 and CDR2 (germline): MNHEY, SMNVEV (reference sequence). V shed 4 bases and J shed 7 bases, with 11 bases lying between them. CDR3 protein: CASSSNWANEQFF. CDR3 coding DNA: TGTGCCAGCAGTTCGAACTGGGCGAATGAGCAGTTCTTC.

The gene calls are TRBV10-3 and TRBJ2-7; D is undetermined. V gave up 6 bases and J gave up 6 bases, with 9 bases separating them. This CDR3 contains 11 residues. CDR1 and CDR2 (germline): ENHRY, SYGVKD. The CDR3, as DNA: TGTGCCATCAGGGAATCCGGCGAGCAGTACTTC. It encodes CAIRESGEQYF.

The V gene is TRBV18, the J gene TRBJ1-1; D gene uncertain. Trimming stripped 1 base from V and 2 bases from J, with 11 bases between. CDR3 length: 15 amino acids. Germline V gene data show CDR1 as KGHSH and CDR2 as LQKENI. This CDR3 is CASSPRVSENTEAFF. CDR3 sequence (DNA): TGTGCCAGCTCACCACGGGTTTCTGAAAACACTGAAGCTTTCTTT.

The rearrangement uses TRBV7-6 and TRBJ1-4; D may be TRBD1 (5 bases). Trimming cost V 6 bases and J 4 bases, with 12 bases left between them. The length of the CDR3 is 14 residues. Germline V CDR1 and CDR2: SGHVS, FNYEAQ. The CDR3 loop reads CASSPPGLNEKLFF. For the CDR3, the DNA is TGTGCCAGCAGTCCCCCGGGGCTTAATGAAAAACTGTTTTTT.

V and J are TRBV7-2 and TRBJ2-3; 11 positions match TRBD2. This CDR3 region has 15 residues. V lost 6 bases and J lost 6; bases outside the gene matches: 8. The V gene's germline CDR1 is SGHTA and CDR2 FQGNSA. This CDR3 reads CASRPRLAGTDTQYF. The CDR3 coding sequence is TGTGCCAGCAGGCCCCGACTAGCGGGAACGGATACGCAGTATTTT.

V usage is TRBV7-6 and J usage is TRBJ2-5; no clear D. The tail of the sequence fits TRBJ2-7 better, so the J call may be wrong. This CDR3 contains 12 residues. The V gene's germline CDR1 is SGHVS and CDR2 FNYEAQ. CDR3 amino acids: CASSSSSHEQYF. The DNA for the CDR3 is TGTGCCAGCAGCTCCTCATCCCACGAGCAGTACTTC.

CDR3 sequence: CASSVRDRLNEQFF. For the CDR3, the DNA is TGTGCCAGCAGCGTCCGGGACAGGCTGAATGAGCAGTTCTTC. The chain has TRBV7-2 and TRBJ2-1; 8 bases line up with TRBD1. V shed 5 bases and J 7 bases; nucleotides not matched to a gene: 7. The length of the CDR3 is 14 residues. CDR1 is SGHTA, CDR2 FQGNSA, per germline.

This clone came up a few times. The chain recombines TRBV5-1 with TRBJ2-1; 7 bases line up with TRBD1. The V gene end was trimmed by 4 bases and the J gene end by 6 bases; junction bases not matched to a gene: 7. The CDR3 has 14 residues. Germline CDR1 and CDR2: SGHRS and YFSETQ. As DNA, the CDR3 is TGCGCCAGCAGCCAAGGGGCAGGGGGCAATGAGCAGTTCTTC. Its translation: CASSQGAGGNEQFF.

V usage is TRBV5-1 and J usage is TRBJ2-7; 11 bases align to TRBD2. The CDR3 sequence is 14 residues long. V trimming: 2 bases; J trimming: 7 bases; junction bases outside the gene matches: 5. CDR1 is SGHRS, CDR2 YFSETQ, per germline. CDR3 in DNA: TGCGCCAGCAGCTTCACTAGCGGGAGCCTGGAGCAGTACTTC. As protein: CASSFTSGSLEQYF.

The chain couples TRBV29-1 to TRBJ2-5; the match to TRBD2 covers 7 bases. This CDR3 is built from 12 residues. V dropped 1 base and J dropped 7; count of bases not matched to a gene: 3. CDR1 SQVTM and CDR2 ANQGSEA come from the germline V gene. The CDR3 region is CSVEVAGVTQYF. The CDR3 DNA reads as TGCAGCGTTGAAGTGGCGGGGGTGACCCAGTACTTC. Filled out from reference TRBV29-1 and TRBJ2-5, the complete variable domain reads SAVISQKPSRDICQRGTSLTIQCQVDSQVTMMFWYRQQPGQSLTLIATANQGSEATYESGFVIDKFPISRPNLTFSTLTVSNMSPEDSSIYLCSVEVAGVTQYFGPGTRLLVL.

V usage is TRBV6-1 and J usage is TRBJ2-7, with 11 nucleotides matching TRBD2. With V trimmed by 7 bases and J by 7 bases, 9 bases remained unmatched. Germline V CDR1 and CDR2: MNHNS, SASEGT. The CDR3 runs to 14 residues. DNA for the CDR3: TGTGCCAGCACTAATAGCGGGAGGGCCTGGGAGCAGTACTTC. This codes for CASTNSGRAWEQYF.

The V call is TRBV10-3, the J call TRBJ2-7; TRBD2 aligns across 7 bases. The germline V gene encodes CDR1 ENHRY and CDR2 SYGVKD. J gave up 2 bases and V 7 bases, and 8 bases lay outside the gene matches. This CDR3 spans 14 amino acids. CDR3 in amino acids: CAITREAGTYEQYF. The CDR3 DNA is TGTGCCATCACCCGGGAGGCCGGGACCTACGAGCAGTACTTC.